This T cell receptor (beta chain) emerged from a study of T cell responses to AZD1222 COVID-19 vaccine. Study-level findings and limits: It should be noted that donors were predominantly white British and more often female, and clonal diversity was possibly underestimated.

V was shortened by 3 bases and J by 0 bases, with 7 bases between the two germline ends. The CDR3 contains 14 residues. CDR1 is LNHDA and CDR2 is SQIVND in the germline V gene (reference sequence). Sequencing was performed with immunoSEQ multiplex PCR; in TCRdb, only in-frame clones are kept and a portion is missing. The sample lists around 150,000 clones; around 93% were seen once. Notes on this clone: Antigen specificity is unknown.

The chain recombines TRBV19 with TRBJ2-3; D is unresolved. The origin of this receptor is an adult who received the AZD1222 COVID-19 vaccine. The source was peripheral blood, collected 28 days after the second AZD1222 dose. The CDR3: CASSMGWSTDTQYF. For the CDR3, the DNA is TGTGCCAGTAGTATGGGGTGGAGCACAGATACGCAGTATTTT. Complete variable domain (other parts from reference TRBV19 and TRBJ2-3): DGGITQSPKYLFRKEGQNVTLSCEQNLNHDAMYWYRQDPGQGLRLIYYSQIVNDFQKGDIAEGYSVSREKKESFPLTVTSAQKNPTAFYLCASSMGWSTDTQYFGPGTRLTVL.